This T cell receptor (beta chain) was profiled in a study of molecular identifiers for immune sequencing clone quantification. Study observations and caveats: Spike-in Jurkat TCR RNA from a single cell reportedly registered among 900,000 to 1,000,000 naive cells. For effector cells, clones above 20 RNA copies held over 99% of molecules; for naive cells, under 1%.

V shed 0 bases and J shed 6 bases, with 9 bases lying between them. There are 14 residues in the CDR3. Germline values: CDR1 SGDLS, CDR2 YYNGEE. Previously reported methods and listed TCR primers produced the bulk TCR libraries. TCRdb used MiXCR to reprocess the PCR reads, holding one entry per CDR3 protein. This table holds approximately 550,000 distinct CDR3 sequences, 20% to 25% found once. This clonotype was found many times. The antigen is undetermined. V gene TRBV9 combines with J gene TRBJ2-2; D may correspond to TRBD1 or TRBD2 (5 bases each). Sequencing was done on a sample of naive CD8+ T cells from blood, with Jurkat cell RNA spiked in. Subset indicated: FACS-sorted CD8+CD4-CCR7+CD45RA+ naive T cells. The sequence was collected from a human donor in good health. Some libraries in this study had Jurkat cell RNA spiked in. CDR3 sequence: CASSVVGGAGELFF. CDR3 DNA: TGTGCCAGCAGCGTAGTTGGGGGAGCCGGGGAGCTGTTTTTT.